This TCR beta chain was retrieved from a study of control samples from healthy donors and cancer patients. CDR3 length: 13 amino acids. The V gene lost 4 bases and the J gene lost 8 bases, with 9 bases spanning the gap. Using immunoSEQ multiplex PCR, the repertoire was profiled, and TCRdb retains in-frame clones only, with some absent. The sample lists 120,000 or so clones, roughly 95% occurring once. This clone was detected once. J is TRBJ1-6 and V is TRBV12-3 or TRBV12-4; a weak D match, TRBD1 (5 bases). Sequencing used blood. The origin of this receptor is a man younger than 40 in good health. The CDR3 DNA follows: TGTGCCAGCAGTTCACAGGCATATTCACCCCTCCACTTT. Protein product: CASSSQAYSPLHF.